The clone carrying this TCR beta chain was seen more than once but under ten times. The sample comes from a study of T cell repertoires in cytomegalovirus infection. About the study: TCR beta signatures that were public indicated CMV infection and matching HLA type.

TCRdb analysed the reads with MiXCR anew, one entry per CDR3 protein. Counted here are about 600,000 distinct CDR3 sequences, approximately 25% occurring once; the ten biggest clones make up around 7.6%. The CDR3 has 14 amino acids. The V end was cut by 1 base, the J end by 1 base, with 7 bases between. Germline V CDR1 and CDR2: MDHEN, SYDVKM. This sequence joins TRBV28 and TRBJ1-1, with no clear D. The TCR sequence derives from a human donor in good health (CMV status not recorded). Some clones in this sample may be carry-over from other donors' samples. Sequenced sample: CD8+ T cells from PBMCs. The DNA for the CDR3 is TGTGCCAGCAGTTTATTATCAGGGAACACTGAAGCTTTCTTT. This sequence encodes CASSLLSGNTEAFF.